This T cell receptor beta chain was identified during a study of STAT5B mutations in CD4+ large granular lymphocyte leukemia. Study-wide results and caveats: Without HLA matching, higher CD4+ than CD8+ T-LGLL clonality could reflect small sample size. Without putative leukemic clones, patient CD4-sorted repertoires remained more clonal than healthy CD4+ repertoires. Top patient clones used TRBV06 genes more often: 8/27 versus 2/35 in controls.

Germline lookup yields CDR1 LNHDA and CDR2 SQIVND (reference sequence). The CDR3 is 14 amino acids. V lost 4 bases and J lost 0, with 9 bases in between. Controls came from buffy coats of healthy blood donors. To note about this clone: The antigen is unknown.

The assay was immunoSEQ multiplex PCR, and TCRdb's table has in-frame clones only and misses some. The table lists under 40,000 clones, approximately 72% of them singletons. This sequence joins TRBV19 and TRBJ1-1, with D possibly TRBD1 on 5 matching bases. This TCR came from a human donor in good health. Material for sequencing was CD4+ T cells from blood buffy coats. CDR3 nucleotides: TGTGCCAGTAGTAGGGACGGGATGAACACTGAAGCTTTCTTT. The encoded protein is CASSRDGMNTEAFF.